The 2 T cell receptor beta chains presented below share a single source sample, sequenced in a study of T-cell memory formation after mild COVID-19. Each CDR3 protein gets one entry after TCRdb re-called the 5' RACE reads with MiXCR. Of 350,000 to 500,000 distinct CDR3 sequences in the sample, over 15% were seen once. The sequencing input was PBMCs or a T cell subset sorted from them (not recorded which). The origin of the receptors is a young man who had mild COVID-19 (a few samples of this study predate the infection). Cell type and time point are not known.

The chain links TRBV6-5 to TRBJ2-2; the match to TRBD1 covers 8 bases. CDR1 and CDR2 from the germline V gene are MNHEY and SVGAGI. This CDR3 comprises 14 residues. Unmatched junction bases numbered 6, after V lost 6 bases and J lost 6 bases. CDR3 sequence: CASRRTGYAGELFF. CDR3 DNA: TGTGCCAGCAGACGGACAGGGTACGCCGGGGAGCTGTTTTTT.

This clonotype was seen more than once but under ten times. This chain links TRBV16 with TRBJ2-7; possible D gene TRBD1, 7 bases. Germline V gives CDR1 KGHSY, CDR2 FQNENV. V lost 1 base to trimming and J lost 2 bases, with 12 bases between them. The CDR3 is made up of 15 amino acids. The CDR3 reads CASSQFRGVAYEQYV. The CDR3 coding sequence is TGTGCCAGCAGCCAATTCAGGGGGGTGGCCTACGAGCAGTACGTC.